Reported below is one T cell receptor (beta chain). Its target is unknown. Sequenced by immunoSEQ multiplex PCR; TCRdb stores in-frame clones only, minus some. The table shows under 15,000 clones, with around 72% occurring only once. The CDR3 is 15 residues long. Germline-derived CDR1 and CDR2 are SNHLY and FYNNEI. This sample stems from a study of OX40 agonist ivuxolimab in advanced cancers. Across the study: Of mixed ages from about 23 to 79 and averaging about 60 years, the group was 65% to 85% male. Broader study findings: Dosing at 0.1 to 3.0 mg/kg was accompanied by clonal expansion of CD4+ and CD8+ blood T cells by week 6.

The sequence came from an adult with an advanced solid tumor such as melanoma, head and neck, liver or kidney cancer. The input for sequencing was CD4+ or CD8+ T cells sorted from blood, taken in a trial of the OX40 agonist ivuxolimab. The chain employs TRBV2 and TRBJ2-5; D is perhaps TRBD2 (6 bases). The closer fit of TRBJ2-7 to the DNA end suggests the J call may be wrong. CDR3 sequence: CASSEALGSSYEQYF. The DNA of the CDR3 is TGTGCCAGCAGTGAAGCGCTCGGGAGCTCCTACGAGCAGTACTTC.